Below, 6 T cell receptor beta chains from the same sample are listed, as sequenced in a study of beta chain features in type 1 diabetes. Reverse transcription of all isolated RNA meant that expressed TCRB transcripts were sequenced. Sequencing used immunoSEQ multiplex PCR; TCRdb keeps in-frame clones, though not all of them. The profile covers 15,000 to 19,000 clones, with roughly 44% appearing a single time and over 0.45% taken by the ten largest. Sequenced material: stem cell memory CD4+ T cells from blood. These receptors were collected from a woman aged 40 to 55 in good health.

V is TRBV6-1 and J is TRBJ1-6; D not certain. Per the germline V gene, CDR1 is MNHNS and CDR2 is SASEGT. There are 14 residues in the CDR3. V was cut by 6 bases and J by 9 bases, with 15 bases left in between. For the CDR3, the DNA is TGTGCCAGCAGAGAGCGGGCAGCGGCTTCACCCCTCCACTTT. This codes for CASRERAAASPLHF.

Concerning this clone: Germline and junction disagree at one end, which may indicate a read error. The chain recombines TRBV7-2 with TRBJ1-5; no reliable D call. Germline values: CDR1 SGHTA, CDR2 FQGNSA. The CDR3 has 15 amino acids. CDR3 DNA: TGTGCCAGCAGCTTAGTAGGTGTTAGCGATCAGCCCCAGCATTTT. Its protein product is CASSLVGVSDQPQHF.

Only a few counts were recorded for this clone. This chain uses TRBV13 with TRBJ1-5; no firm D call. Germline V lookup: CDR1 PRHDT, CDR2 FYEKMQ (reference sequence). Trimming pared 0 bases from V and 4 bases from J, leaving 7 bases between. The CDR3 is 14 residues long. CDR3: CASSLGHWNQPQHF. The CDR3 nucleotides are TGTGCCAGCAGCTTAGGGCACTGGAATCAGCCCCAGCATTTT.

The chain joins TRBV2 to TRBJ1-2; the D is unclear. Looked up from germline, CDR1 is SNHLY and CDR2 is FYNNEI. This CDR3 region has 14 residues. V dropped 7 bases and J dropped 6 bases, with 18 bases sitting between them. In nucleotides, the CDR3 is TGTGCCAGCACTTCGGGGAGAATACTCAATGGCTACACCTTC. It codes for CASTSGRILNGYTF. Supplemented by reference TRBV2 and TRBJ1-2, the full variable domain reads EPEVTQTPSHQVTQMGQEVILRCVPISNHLYFYWYRQILGQKVEFLVSFYNNEISEKSEIFDDQFSVERPDGSNFTLKIRSTKLEDSAMYFCASTSGRILNGYTFGSGTRLTVV.

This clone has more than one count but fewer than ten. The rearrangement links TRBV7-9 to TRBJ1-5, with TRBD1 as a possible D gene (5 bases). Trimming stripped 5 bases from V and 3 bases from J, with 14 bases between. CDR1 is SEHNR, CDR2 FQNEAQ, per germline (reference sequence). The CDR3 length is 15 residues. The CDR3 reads CASSPGGVTNQPQHF. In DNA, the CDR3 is TGTGCCAGCAGCCCTGGGGGGGTAACCAATCAGCCCCAGCATTTT.

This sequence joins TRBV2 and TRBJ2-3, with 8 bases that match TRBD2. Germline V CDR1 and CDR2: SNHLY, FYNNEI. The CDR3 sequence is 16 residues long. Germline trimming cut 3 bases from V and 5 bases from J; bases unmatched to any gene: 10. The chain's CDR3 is CASSELLAAVRDTQYF. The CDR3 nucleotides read TGTGCCAGCAGTGAGCTACTAGCGGCTGTTAGAGATACGCAGTATTTT.